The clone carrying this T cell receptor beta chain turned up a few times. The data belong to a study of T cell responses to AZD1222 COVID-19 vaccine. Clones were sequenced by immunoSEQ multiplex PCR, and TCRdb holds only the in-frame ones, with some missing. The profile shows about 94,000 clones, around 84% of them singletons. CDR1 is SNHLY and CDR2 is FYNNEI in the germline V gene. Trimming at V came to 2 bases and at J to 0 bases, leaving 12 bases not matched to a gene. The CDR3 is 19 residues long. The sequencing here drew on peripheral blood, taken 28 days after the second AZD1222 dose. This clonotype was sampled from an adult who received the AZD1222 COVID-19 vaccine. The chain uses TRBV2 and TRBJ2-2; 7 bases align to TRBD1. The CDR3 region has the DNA TGTGCCAGCAGTGAAAGGCCCTTTTTACAGGGGACGAACACCGGGGAGCTGTTTTTT. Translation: CASSERPFLQGTNTGELFF.